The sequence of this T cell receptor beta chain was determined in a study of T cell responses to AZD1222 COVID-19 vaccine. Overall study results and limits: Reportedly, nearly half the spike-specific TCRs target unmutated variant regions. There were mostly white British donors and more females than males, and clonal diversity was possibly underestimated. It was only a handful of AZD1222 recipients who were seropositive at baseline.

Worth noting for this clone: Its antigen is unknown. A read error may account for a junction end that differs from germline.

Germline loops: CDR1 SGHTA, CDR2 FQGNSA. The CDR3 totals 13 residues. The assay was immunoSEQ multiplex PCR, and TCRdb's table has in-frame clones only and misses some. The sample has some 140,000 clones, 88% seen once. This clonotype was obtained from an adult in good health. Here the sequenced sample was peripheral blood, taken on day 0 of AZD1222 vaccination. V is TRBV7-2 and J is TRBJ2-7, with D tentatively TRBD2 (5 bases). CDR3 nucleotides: TGTGCCAGCAGCTTAGCGGGAGACTACGGGCAGTACTTC. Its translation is CASSLAGDYGQYF. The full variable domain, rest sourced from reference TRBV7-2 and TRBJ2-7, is GAGVSQSPSNKVTEKGKDVELRCDPISGHTALYWYRQSLGQGLEFLIYFQGNSAPDKSGLPSDRFSAERTGGSVSTLTIQRTQQEDSAVYLCASSLAGDYGQYFGPGTRLTVT.